Below, 17 T cell receptor beta chains from the same sample are listed, as sequenced in a study of blood T cell repertoires in COVID-19. This table comes from immunoSEQ multiplex PCR, and its TCRdb copy is limited to in-frame clones, with some not included. The table lists 65,000 to 90,000 clones, approximately 90% of them singletons, with more than 7.5% in the top ten. Material for sequencing was peripheral blood. Receptors originate from a man younger than 45 with acute or convalescent COVID-19.

The chain joins TRBV7-4 to TRBJ1-4; 7 bases line up with TRBD1. Trimming removed 5 bases from V and 3 bases from J; junction bases left unmatched: 6. The CDR3 contains 15 residues. The V gene's germline CDR1 is SGHVT and CDR2 SQSDAQ. The CDR3 spells CASSPNRGANEKLFF. CDR3 nucleotides: TGTGCCAGCAGCCCGAACAGGGGTGCTAATGAAAAACTGTTTTTT.

This sequence joins TRBV19 and TRBJ1-3; D call uncertain. The germline V gene encodes CDR1 LNHDA and CDR2 SQIVND (reference sequence). The CDR3 covers 13 residues. V was trimmed by 5 bases and J by 1 base, leaving 6 bases between them. The CDR3 region is CASSWASGNTIYF. CDR3 coding DNA: TGTGCCAGTAGTTGGGCATCTGGAAACACCATATATTTT.

This clone was picked up one time. The chain is built from TRBV18 and TRBJ2-3, with D uncertain. The CDR3 has 13 amino acids. Looked up from germline, CDR1 is KGHSH and CDR2 is LQKENI. Trimming removed 6 bases at V and 3 bases at J, with 10 bases between. The CDR3 DNA reads as TGTGCCAGCTCGGAGAGAACGACAGATACGCAGTATTTT. Protein product: CASSERTTDTQYF.

The chain employs TRBV4-1 and TRBJ1-6; D is possibly TRBD1 (6 bases). V was clipped by 0 bases and J by 10 bases, with 13 bases between them. This CDR3 has 15 amino acids. Germline V gene sequence: CDR1 MGHRA, CDR2 YSYEKL. This CDR3 reads CASSQETGFYSPLHF. CDR3 nucleotides: TGCGCCAGCAGCCAAGAAACAGGGTTCTACTCACCCCTCCACTTT.

This clone showed up just a few times. The chain has TRBV2 and TRBJ1-2; the match to TRBD1 covers 7 bases. V gave up 8 bases and J gave up 2 bases; unmatched junction bases: 2. This CDR3 has 12 amino acids. Germline lookup yields CDR1 SNHLY and CDR2 FYNNEI. Written as DNA, the CDR3 is TGTGCCAGCCAGACAGGGAACTATGGCTACACCTTC. Translated: CASQTGNYGYTF.

The CDR3 nucleotides are TGTGCCAGCAGAGGACAGGGCCCCGACGAGCAGTACTTC. This codes for CASRGQGPDEQYF. The V and J genes are TRBV12-3 or TRBV12-4 and TRBJ2-7; 8 bases agree with TRBD1. CDR3 length: 13 residues. The trim removed 6 bases at V and 5 bases at J, leaving 6 bases unmatched.

The rearrangement uses TRBV5-1 and TRBJ2-1; D may be TRBD1 (6 bases). CDR1 and CDR2 (germline): SGHRS, YFSETQ. Trimming cost V 0 bases and J 5 bases, with 9 bases left between them. This CDR3 comprises 14 residues. The CDR3 is CASSLGQVDNEQFF. The CDR3 coding sequence is TGCGCCAGCAGCTTGGGACAGGTCGACAATGAGCAGTTCTTC.

This clone has more than one count but fewer than ten. The rearrangement links TRBV6-5 to TRBJ1-4; D not resolved. The CDR3 is 15 residues long. Germline-derived CDR1 and CDR2 are MNHEY and SVGAGI. V was shortened by 0 bases and J by 0 bases, with 5 bases between the two germline ends. The CDR3: CASSYSLSTNEKLFF. CDR3 DNA: TGTGCCAGCAGTTACTCCCTCTCAACTAATGAAAAACTGTTTTTT.

The CDR3 spells CASSLGQGAKNIQYF. The CDR3 DNA reads TGTGCCAGCAGTTTGGGACAGGGGGCCAAAAACATTCAGTACTTC. The chain employs TRBV28 and TRBJ2-4; 10 bases map to TRBD1. The ends lost 3 bases at V and 1 base at J; junction bases unmatched: 0. The germline V gene encodes CDR1 MDHEN and CDR2 SYDVKM. This CDR3 region has 15 residues.

The chain carries TRBV7-3 and TRBJ2-7; no definite D call. Trimming cost V 2 bases and J 3 bases, with 8 bases left between them. Germline lookup yields CDR1 SGHTA and CDR2 FQGTGA. The CDR3 has 13 residues. The CDR3 DNA reads as TGTGCCAGCAGCTTATCTTCCCGCTACGAGCAGTACTTC. Encoded protein: CASSLSSRYEQYF.

This clone was seen just once. The rearrangement uses TRBV5-1 and TRBJ2-1; 9 bases fit TRBD2. The CDR3 totals 17 residues. Germline CDR1 is SGHRS and CDR2 is YFSETQ. V trimming: 0 bases; J trimming: 1 base; junction bases outside the gene matches: 5. CDR3 in amino acids: CASSLAGLAGSYNEQFF. CDR3 DNA: TGCGCCAGCAGCTTGGCCGGGCTAGCGGGATCCTACAATGAGCAGTTCTTC. Looking up the rest from reference TRBV5-1 and TRBJ2-1 gives the full variable domain: KAGVTQTPRYLIKTRGQQVTLSCSPISGHRSVSWYQQTPGQGLQFLFEYFSETQRNKGNFPGRFSGRQFSNSRSEMNVSTLELGDSALYLCASSLAGLAGSYNEQFFGPGTRLTVL.

The V gene is TRBV30, the J gene TRBJ2-2; possibly TRBD2 for D (5 bases). The germline V and J ends were trimmed by 0 bases and 3 bases, with 8 bases remaining between them. Germline assignment: CDR1 GTSNPN and CDR2 SVGIG (reference sequence). The CDR3 is 14 amino acids. As DNA, the CDR3 is TGTGCCTGGAGTGTACAAGCGGACACCGGGGAGCTGTTTTTT. Amino acids: CAWSVQADTGELFF. Supplemented by reference TRBV30 and TRBJ2-2, the full variable domain reads SQTIHQWPATLVQPVGSPLSLECTVEGTSNPNLYWYRQAAGRGLQLLFYSVGIGQISSEVPQNLSASRPQDRQFILSSKKLLLSDSGFYLCAWSVQADTGELFFGEGSRLTVL.

The V and J genes are TRBV11-2 and TRBJ2-2; 10 bases line up with TRBD2. The junction had 2 bases not matched to a gene; V was cut back by 6 bases and J by 4 bases. Germline lookup yields CDR1 SGHAT and CDR2 FQNNGV. This CDR3 contains 14 residues. CDR3 coding DNA: TGTGCCAGCAGAAGACTAGCGGGCACCGGGGAGCTGTTTTTT. It specifies CASRRLAGTGELFF.

The CDR3 DNA sequence: TGTGCCAGCAGCGCCGGACAGGGGACTGGGGAGACCCAGTACTTC. It yields the protein CASSAGQGTGETQYF. The chain joins TRBV5-4 to TRBJ2-5, with 9 bases matching TRBD1. CDR3 length equals 15 residues. Germline-derived CDR1 and CDR2 are SGHNT and YYREEE (reference sequence). Trimming cost V 4 bases and J 5 bases; bases outside gene matches: 9.

This clone has just one count. V gene TRBV23-1 combines with J gene TRBJ1-2; tentatively, D is TRBD1 (5 bases). TRBV23-1 is designated an ORF whose function remains uncertain. Trimming pared 7 bases from V and 4 bases from J, leaving 19 bases between. CDR3 length equals 15 residues. CDR3 sequence (DNA): TGCGCCAGCACACCGAAAGTTTCCAGGGCCTATGGCTACACCTTC. Its protein is CASTPKVSRAYGYTF.

Concerning this clone itself: Other nucleotide sequences in the sample specify the same CDR3. The V and J genes are TRBV28 and TRBJ1-4, with a weak D call TRBD1 (5 bases). The V gene's germline CDR1 is MDHEN and CDR2 SYDVKM. CDR3 length equals 14 residues. The ends were cut back, 1 base at V and 7 bases at J, with 10 bases in the middle. This CDR3 is CASSLLGASEKLFF. Here the CDR3 DNA reads TGTGCCAGCAGTTTATTAGGGGCAAGTGAAAAACTGTTTTTT.

CDR3 residues: CAAQGQSNQPQHF. The CDR3, as DNA: TGTGCCGCTCAGGGACAAAGCAATCAGCCCCAGCATTTT. The V and J genes are TRBV24-1 and TRBJ1-5; tentative D call: TRBD1 (6 bases). CDR1 is KGHDR and CDR2 is SFDVKD in the germline V gene. Between the trimmed V and J ends, which lost 12 bases and 1 base, there was a span of 12 bases. The CDR3 sequence is 13 residues long.